This is a list of T cell receptor beta chains from one sample in a study of T cell responses to AZD1222 COVID-19 vaccine. Method: immunoSEQ multiplex PCR; TCRdb's copy keeps in-frame clones and lacks some. The sample holds about 86,000 clones, about 78% seen once. The specimen was peripheral blood, collected on day 0 of AZD1222 vaccination. The receptor set was obtained from an adult in good health. Both conserved end residues are part of each CDR3. The order of the fields is J gene, clone size, V gene, D gene, CDR3 DNA, CDR3 protein. The D gene is left open where the match is weak. The size field is filled for only some rows; it gives once, few, many or a size class.

j_gene: TRBJ2-1; abundance: few; v_gene: TRBV29-1; d_gene: TRBD2; CDR3nt: TGCAGCGTTGGCGGGAGAAGAATCGACAATGAGCAGTTCTTC; CDR3aa: CSVGGRRIDNEQFF
j_gene: TRBJ2-3; abundance: -; v_gene: TRBV28; d_gene: TRBD2; CDR3nt: TGTGCCACTACTGGGACTAGCGGGAGGGCCCCAGATACGCAGTATTTT; CDR3aa: CATTGTSGRAPDTQYF
j_gene: TRBJ2-2; abundance: -; v_gene: TRBV7-7; d_gene: -; CDR3nt: TGTGCCAGCAGCTCCTCACCGAACACCGGGGAGCTGTTTTTT; CDR3aa: CASSSSPNTGELFF
j_gene: TRBJ2-1; abundance: -; v_gene: TRBV6-2/TRBV6-3; d_gene: -; CDR3nt: TGTGCCAGCAGTTACCCGTCCGACAGGACAAGCTCCTACAATGAGCAGTTCTTC; CDR3aa: CASSYPSDRTSSYNEQFF
j_gene: TRBJ1-4; abundance: -; v_gene: TRBV18; d_gene: -; CDR3nt: TGTGCCAGCTCACGAGGTCAGGCCTCAACTAATGAAAAACTGTTTTTT; CDR3aa: CASSRGQASTNEKLFF
j_gene: TRBJ1-1; abundance: -; v_gene: TRBV18; d_gene: -; CDR3nt: TGTGCCAGCTCACCCGGGAATCAGAACACTGAAGCTTTCTTT; CDR3aa: CASSPGNQNTEAFF
j_gene: TRBJ2-7; abundance: once; v_gene: TRBV11-2; d_gene: -; CDR3nt: TGTGCCAGCAGCTTAAGCTCCTACGAGCAGTACTTC; CDR3aa: CASSLSSYEQYF
j_gene: TRBJ1-3; abundance: -; v_gene: TRBV7-9; d_gene: -; CDR3nt: TGTGCCAGCAGCTTAGTCGGGCAGCTAGGAAACACCATATATTTT; CDR3aa: CASSLVGQLGNTIYF
j_gene: TRBJ2-1; abundance: -; v_gene: TRBV5-1; d_gene: -; CDR3nt: TGCGCCAGCAGCTTGGGCGGATTCTACAATGAGCAGTTCTTC; CDR3aa: CASSLGGFYNEQFF
j_gene: TRBJ2-2; abundance: few; v_gene: TRBV2; d_gene: TRBD2; CDR3nt: TGTGCCAGCAGTGAAAGGCTAGCGGCGACCGGGGAGCTGTTTTTT; CDR3aa: CASSERLAATGELFF
j_gene: TRBJ1-1; abundance: -; v_gene: TRBV19; d_gene: -; CDR3nt: TGTGCCAGTAGTATTATGGCAGACTTGAACACTGAAGCTTTCTTT; CDR3aa: CASSIMADLNTEAFF
j_gene: TRBJ1-3; abundance: -; v_gene: TRBV28; d_gene: -; CDR3nt: TGTGCCAGCAGTTCCCCCCGGACACAAGCGGTCGGCTCTGGAAACACCATATATTTT; CDR3aa: CASSSPRTQAVGSGNTIYF
j_gene: TRBJ2-3; abundance: -; v_gene: TRBV6-5; d_gene: -; CDR3nt: TGTGCCAGCAGTTACTCGATCTCTACAGATACGCAGTATTTT; CDR3aa: CASSYSISTDTQYF
j_gene: TRBJ1-2; abundance: few; v_gene: TRBV11-2; d_gene: TRBD1; CDR3nt: TGTGCCAGCAGCTTACCCCGGGACAGGGGCTATGGCTACACCTTC; CDR3aa: CASSLPRDRGYGYTF
j_gene: TRBJ1-4; abundance: -; v_gene: TRBV4-1; d_gene: TRBD1; CDR3nt: TGCGCCAGCAGCCAAGATAGTGCAGGGGGATATGAAAAACTGTTTTTT; CDR3aa: CASSQDSAGGYEKLFF
j_gene: TRBJ1-5; abundance: -; v_gene: TRBV4-1; d_gene: TRBD1; CDR3nt: TGCGCCAGCAGCCAACCCACAGGGGGCAATCAGCCCCAGCATTTT; CDR3aa: CASSQPTGGNQPQHF
j_gene: TRBJ1-2; abundance: -; v_gene: TRBV2; d_gene: -; CDR3nt: TGTGCCAGCAGTTACACAGGGTCTGATGGCTACACCTTC; CDR3aa: CASSYTGSDGYTF
j_gene: TRBJ1-4; abundance: -; v_gene: TRBV28; d_gene: -; CDR3nt: TGTGCCAGCAGTTTATCTCAACAGGGTTTTAATGAAAAACTGTTTTTT; CDR3aa: CASSLSQQGFNEKLFF
j_gene: TRBJ2-3; abundance: once; v_gene: TRBV2; d_gene: -; CDR3nt: TGTGCCAGCGGGCAGGACTACACAGATACGCAGTATTTT; CDR3aa: CASGQDYTDTQYF
j_gene: TRBJ1-1; abundance: -; v_gene: TRBV10-2; d_gene: TRBD1; CDR3nt: TGCGCCAGCAGTATGACAGGGGAGGGGAACACTGAAGCTTTCTTT; CDR3aa: CASSMTGEGNTEAFF